The 10 T cell receptor beta chains presented below share a single source sample, sequenced in a study of blood T cell repertoires in COVID-19. The data were produced by immunoSEQ multiplex PCR, yet TCRdb's version contains in-frame clones alone and is incomplete. Here the sample spans nearly 80,000 clones, about four fifths being singletons. Sample: peripheral blood. These receptors came from a man in his fifties or sixties with acute or convalescent COVID-19.

The J gene is TRBJ2-7, the V gene TRBV19, with D hard to call. The CDR3 is 14 residues long. CDR1 and CDR2 from the germline V gene are LNHDA and SQIVND (reference sequence). V gave up 3 bases and J gave up 6 bases, with 15 bases separating them. This CDR3 is CASSIKTPPGEQYF. The CDR3 region has the DNA TGTGCCAGTAGTATCAAAACCCCTCCGGGCGAGCAGTACTTC.

The chain uses TRBV30 and TRBJ1-1; 7 nucleotides match TRBD1. V was clipped by 4 bases and J by 1 base; unmatched bases: 6. The CDR3 runs to 14 residues. Germline V gives CDR1 GTSNPN, CDR2 SVGIG (reference sequence). DNA of the CDR3: TGTGCCTGGACTCGACAGGGAGCGAACACTGAAGCTTTCTTT. Its protein is CAWTRQGANTEAFF.

This clone occurred once. The J gene is TRBJ2-2, the V gene TRBV11-2; D remains unclear. Germline V lookup: CDR1 SGHAT, CDR2 FQNNGV. This CDR3 is built from 13 residues. With 1 base removed from V and 6 bases from J, the gap between germline ends came to 6 bases. The DNA of the CDR3 is TGTGCCAGCAGCTTAGGTCAGGCCGGGGAGCTGTTTTTT. It specifies CASSLGQAGELFF.

The chain has TRBV6-1 and TRBJ1-4; perhaps TRBD1 as D (5 bases). The CDR3 extends over 16 amino acids. The V gene lost 4 bases and the J gene lost 0 bases, with 12 bases spanning the gap. The germline V gene has CDR1 MNHNS and CDR2 SASEGT. CDR3 region: CASSGGLTSTNEKLFF. Written as DNA, the CDR3 is TGTGCCAGCAGTGGGGGCCTGACTTCAACTAATGAAAAACTGTTTTTT.

This clone was recorded a few times. The chain has TRBV11-3 and TRBJ1-4; maybe TRBD1 (5 bases). CDR3 length: 15 residues. The V gene's germline CDR1 is SGHNT and CDR2 YENEEA. V dropped 1 base and J dropped 6 bases, with 12 bases sitting between them. The CDR3 here is CASSLAGAQDEKLFF. The CDR3 bases are TGTGCCAGCAGCTTAGCTGGGGCTCAGGATGAAAAACTGTTTTTT.

This chain joins TRBV6-2 or TRBV6-3 and TRBJ1-2; D gene ambiguous. Trimming pared 5 bases from V and 2 bases from J, leaving 12 bases between. CDR3 length equals 14 residues. The germline CDR1 and CDR2 sequences are MNHEY and SVGEGT. The CDR3, as DNA: TGTGCCAGCAGTCCCCGGGAGTCCAACTATGGCTACACCTTC. Translated: CASSPRESNYGYTF.

CDR3 nucleotides: TGTGCCAGCAGCCCGCGGGGGGGGATAACCGGGGAGCTGTTTTTT. Translated, it gives CASSPRGGITGELFF. The chain couples TRBV9 to TRBJ2-2; 9 nucleotides line up with TRBD2. The CDR3 has 15 residues. V gave up 4 bases and J gave up 5 bases; unmatched junction bases: 6. Germline assignment: CDR1 SGDLS and CDR2 YYNGEE.

V is TRBV19 and J is TRBJ1-6; 11 nucleotides match TRBD1. The CDR3 loop spans 14 amino acids. Losses at the gene ends were 5 bases for V and 9 bases for J; bases not matched to a gene: 3. Germline CDR1 is LNHDA and CDR2 is SQIVND (reference sequence). The CDR3 loop is CASSVDRGLSPLHF. In nucleotides, the CDR3 is TGTGCCAGTAGTGTGGACAGGGGGCTTTCACCCCTCCACTTT.

The chain has TRBV6-6 and TRBJ2-1; D is possibly TRBD2 (6 bases). Trimming cost V 7 bases and J 7 bases, with 17 bases left between them. This CDR3 comprises 14 residues. Looked up from germline, CDR1 is MNHNY and CDR2 is SVGAGI (reference sequence). The CDR3 here is CASISGGAKNEQFF. For the CDR3, the DNA is TGTGCCAGCATCTCGGGCGGGGCCAAAAATGAGCAGTTCTTC.

Written as DNA, the CDR3 is TGCGCCAGCAGCCAAGTCACGGGGATTGGCACTGAAGCTTTCTTT. Its translation is CASSQVTGIGTEAFF. The chain is built from TRBV4-1 and TRBJ1-1; D gene uncertain. CDR3 length: 15 amino acids. Germline CDR1 is MGHRA and CDR2 is YSYEKL. The V end was cut by 1 base, the J end by 4 bases, with 13 bases between.